Sequencing of this TCR beta chain was carried out in a study of T cell changes during pregnancy in multiple sclerosis. The protocol was immunoSEQ multiplex PCR, while the TCRdb copy is restricted to in-frame clones and leaves out a portion. The sample shows more than 25,000 clones, roughly nine tenths of them seen only once. CDR3 length: 16 amino acids. CDR1 and CDR2 from the germline V gene are SGHTA and FQGNSA. The V and J ends lost 5 bases and 3 bases, in that order; junction bases with no gene match: 10. The sequence was obtained from a female donor in good health, enrolled as a control in a pregnancy study. This sample comprised peripheral blood, obtained in the first trimester of pregnancy. The chain is built from TRBV7-2 and TRBJ1-3; TRBD1 aligns across 7 bases. The chain's CDR3 is CASSIGGGAGGNTIYF. The CDR3 nucleotides read TGTGCCAGCAGCATAGGAGGGGGCGCCGGTGGAAACACCATATATTTT. Based on the CDR3 plus reference TRBV7-2 and TRBJ1-3, the full variable domain is GAGVSQSPSNKVTEKGKDVELRCDPISGHTALYWYRQSLGQGLEFLIYFQGNSAPDKSGLPSDRFSAERTGGSVSTLTIQRTQQEDSAVYLCASSIGGGAGGNTIYFGEGSWLTVV.